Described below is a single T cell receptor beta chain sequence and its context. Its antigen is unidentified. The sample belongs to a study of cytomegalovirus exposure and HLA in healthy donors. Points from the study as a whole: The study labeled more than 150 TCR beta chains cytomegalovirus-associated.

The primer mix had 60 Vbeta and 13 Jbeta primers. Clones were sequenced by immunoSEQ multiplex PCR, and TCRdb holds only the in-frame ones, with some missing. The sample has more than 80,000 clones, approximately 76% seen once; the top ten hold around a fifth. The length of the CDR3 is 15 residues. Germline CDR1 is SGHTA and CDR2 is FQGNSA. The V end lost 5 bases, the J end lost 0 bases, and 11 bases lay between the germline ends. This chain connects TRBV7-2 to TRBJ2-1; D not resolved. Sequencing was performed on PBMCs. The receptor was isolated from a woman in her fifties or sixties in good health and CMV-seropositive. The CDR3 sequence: CASSPFTGSYNEQFF. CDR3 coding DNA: TGTGCCAGCAGCCCCTTCACGGGCTCCTACAATGAGCAGTTCTTC. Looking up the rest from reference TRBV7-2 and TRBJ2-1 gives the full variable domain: GAGVSQSPSNKVTEKGKDVELRCDPISGHTALYWYRQSLGQGLEFLIYFQGNSAPDKSGLPSDRFSAERTGGSVSTLTIQRTQQEDSAVYLCASSPFTGSYNEQFFGPGTRLTVL.